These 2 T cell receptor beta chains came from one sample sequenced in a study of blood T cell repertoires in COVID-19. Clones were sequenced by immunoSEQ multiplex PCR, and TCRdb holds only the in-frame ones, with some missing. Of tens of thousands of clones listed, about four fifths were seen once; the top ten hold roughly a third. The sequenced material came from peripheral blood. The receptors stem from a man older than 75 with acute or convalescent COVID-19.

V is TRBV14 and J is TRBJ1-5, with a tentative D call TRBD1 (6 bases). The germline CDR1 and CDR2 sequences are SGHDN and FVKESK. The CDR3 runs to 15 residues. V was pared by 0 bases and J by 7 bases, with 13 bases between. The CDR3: CASSQEARGWQPQHF. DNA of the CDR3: TGTGCCAGCAGCCAAGAGGCCAGGGGCTGGCAGCCCCAGCATTTT.

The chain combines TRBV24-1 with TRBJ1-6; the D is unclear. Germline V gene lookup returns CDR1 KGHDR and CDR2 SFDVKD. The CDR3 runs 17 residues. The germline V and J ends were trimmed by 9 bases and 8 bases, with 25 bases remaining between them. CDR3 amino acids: CATQWPPMDSTDSPLHF. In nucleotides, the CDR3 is TGTGCCACCCAATGGCCCCCCATGGACTCTACGGATTCACCCCTCCACTTT.